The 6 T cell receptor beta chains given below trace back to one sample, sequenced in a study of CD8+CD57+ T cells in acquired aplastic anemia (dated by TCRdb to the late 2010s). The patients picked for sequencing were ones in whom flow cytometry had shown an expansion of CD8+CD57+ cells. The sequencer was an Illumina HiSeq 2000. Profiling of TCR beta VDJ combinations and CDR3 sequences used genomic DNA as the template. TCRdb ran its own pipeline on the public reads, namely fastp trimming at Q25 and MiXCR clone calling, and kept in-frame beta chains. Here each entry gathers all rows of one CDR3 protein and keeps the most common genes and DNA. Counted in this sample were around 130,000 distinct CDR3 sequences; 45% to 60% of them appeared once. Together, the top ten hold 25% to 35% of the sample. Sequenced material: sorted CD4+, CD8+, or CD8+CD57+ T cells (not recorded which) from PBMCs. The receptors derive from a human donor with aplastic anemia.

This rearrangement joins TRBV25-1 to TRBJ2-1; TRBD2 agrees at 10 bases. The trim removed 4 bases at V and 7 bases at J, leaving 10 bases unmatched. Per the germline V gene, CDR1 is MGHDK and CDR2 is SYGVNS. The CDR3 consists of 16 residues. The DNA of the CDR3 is TGTGCCAGCAGTGCTCCCCTAGCGGGAGAGGAAAATGAGCAGTTCTTC. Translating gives CASSAPLAGEENEQFF. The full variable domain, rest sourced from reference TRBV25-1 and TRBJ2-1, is EADIYQTPRYLVIGTGKKITLECSQTMGHDKMYWYQQDPGMELHLIHYSYGVNSTEKGDLSSESTVSRIRTEHFPLTLESARPSHTSQYLCASSAPLAGEENEQFFGPGTRLTVL.

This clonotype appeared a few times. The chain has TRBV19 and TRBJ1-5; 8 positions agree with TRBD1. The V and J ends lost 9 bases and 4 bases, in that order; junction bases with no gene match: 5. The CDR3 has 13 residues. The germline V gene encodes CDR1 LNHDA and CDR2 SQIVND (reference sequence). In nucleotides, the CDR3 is TGTGCCAGCGGGGGGGACAGGAATCAGCCCCAGCATTTT. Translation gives CASGGDRNQPQHF.

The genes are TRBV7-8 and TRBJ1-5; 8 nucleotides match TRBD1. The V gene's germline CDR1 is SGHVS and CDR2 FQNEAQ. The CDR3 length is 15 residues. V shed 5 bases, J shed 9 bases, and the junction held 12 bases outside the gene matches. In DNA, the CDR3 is TGTGCCAGCAGCGAGACAGGGGCCGCAATTAGGCCCCAGCATTTT. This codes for CASSETGAAIRPQHF.

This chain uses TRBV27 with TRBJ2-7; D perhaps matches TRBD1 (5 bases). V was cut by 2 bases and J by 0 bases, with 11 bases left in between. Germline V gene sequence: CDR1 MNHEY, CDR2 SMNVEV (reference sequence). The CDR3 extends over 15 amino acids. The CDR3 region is CASSLRGASSYEQYF. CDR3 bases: TGTGCCAGCAGTTTAAGGGGCGCTAGCTCCTACGAGCAGTACTTC.

The chain's CDR3 is CASSADVVTQYF. CDR3 nucleotides: TGTGCCAGTAGCGCGGACGTGGTTACGCAGTATTTT. This chain uses TRBV19 with TRBJ2-3, with D uncertain. CDR1 is LNHDA and CDR2 is SQIVND in the germline V gene (reference sequence). The CDR3 spans 12 residues. V dropped 6 bases and J dropped 8 bases, with 12 bases sitting between them.

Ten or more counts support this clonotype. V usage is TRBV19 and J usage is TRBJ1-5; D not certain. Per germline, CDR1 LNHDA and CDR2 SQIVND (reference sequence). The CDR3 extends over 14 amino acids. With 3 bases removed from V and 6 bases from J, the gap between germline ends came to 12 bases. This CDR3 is CASSIGDRFQPQHF. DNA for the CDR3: TGTGCCAGTAGTATCGGGGATCGGTTTCAGCCCCAGCATTTT.